These T cell receptor beta chains were read from a single sample in a study of T cell repertoires in cytomegalovirus infection. MiXCR, applied by TCRdb to the reads, yields one record per CDR3 protein. The sample carries 150,000 to 200,000 distinct CDR3 sequences, roughly a fifth recorded once. The antigens for these receptors are not known. The starting material was CD8+ T cells from cultured PBMCs, obtained from culture after CMV antigen stimulation. These receptors were collected from a human donor in good health (CMV status not recorded). Some clones in this sample may be carry-over from other donors' samples. CDR3s include the opening cysteine and the closing phenylalanine or tryptophan. D genes are given only for firm matches. Not every row has a clone size; where given, it reads once, few, many or a size class.

TRBJ2-7	.	TRBV7-2	few	CASSFPVSAGVEQYF	TGTGCCAGCAGCTTCCCCGTCTCGGCCGGGGTCGAGCAGTACTTC
TRBJ1-2	.	TRBV7-8	few	CASSSPRGRADGYTF	TGTGCCAGCAGTTCCCCTCGGGGCAGGGCGGATGGCTACACCTTC
TRBJ1-2	.	TRBV10-3	.	CAISEGTDSNYGYTF	TGTGCCATCAGTGAGGGGACGGATTCTAACTATGGCTACACCTTC
TRBJ2-7	TRBD1	TRBV12-3/TRBV12-4	few	CASSIRQGEYGQYF	TGTGCCAGCAGTATCAGACAGGGAGAGTATGGGCAGTACTTC
TRBJ2-7	.	TRBV6-5	few	CASTGQRPYEQYF	TGTGCCAGCACCGGACAGCGCCCCTACGAGCAGTACTTC
TRBJ2-1	.	TRBV12-3/TRBV12-4	.	CASSFWATNTNEQFF	TGTGCCAGCAGTTTCTGGGCGACCAATACCAATGAGCAGTTCTTC
TRBJ1-1	TRBD1	TRBV7-9	.	CAILPGQGTTEAFF	TGTGCCATCTTACCGGGACAGGGGACCACTGAAGCTTTCTTT
TRBJ2-1	TRBD2	TRBV6-1	.	CASSRFRTSNHEQFF	TGTGCCAGCAGTCGCTTCCGGACTAGTAACCATGAGCAGTTCTTC
TRBJ2-7	TRBD1	TRBV25-1	few	CASSEWVTGIYYEQYF	TGTGCCAGCAGTGAATGGGTGACAGGGATCTACTACGAGCAGTACTTC
TRBJ1-2	TRBD1	TRBV12-3/TRBV12-4	few	CAVNLAGGTDGYTF	TGTGCCGTCAACCTGGCAGGGGGCACGGATGGCTACACCTTC
TRBJ1-1	.	TRBV20-1	many	CSAKGGAFF	TGCAGTGCTAAGGGGGGAGCTTTCTTT
TRBJ2-2	TRBD2	TRBV7-2	.	CASSLGPAGGLHGELFF	TGTGCCAGCAGCTTAGGCCCAGCGGGGGGGCTACACGGGGAGCTGTTTTTT
TRBJ2-3	.	TRBV27	few	CASRKTDTQYF	TGTGCCAGCAGAAAGACAGATACGCAGTATTTT
TRBJ2-5	.	TRBV15	few	CATSRELKGLILEQGDQEETQYF	TGTGCCACCAGCAGAGAATTGAAGGGCCTGATTCTGGAACAGGGAGATCAGGAGGAGACCCAGTACTTC
TRBJ2-7	TRBD1	TRBV7-8	many	CASRGDRGWEQYF	TGTGCCAGCAGGGGGGACAGGGGCTGGGAGCAGTACTTC
TRBJ2-7	.	TRBV7-6	.	CASSSGLSDLYEQYF	TGTGCCAGCAGCTCGGGACTTTCTGACCTGTACGAGCAGTACTTC
TRBJ1-1	.	TRBV28	.	CASSPLSSIAGTEAFF	TGTGCCAGCAGTCCCTTAAGTTCGATTGCGGGCACTGAAGCTTTCTTT
TRBJ1-2	TRBD1	TRBV27	few	CASSSSGGGYTF	TGTGCCAGCAGTTCATCAGGGGGGGGCTACACCTTC
TRBJ1-3	.	TRBV11-2	.	CASQYGDTIYF	TGTGCCAGCCAATATGGAGACACCATATATTTT
TRBJ1-6	.	TRBV9	.	CASSLWGSPPLHF	TGTGCCAGCAGCCTTTGGGGCTCTCCGCCCCTCCACTTT
TRBJ1-5	.	TRBV27	few	CASSFTGRASNQPQHF	TGTGCCAGCAGTTTTACCGGGAGAGCTAGCAATCAGCCCCAGCATTTT
TRBJ1-5	.	TRBV28	.	CASSLETGISNQPQHF	TGTGCCAGCAGTTTAGAAACGGGTATTAGCAATCAGCCCCAGCATTTT
TRBJ1-5	TRBD1	TRBV19	.	CASKTGLQPQHF	TGTGCCAGTAAGACAGGGTTGCAGCCCCAGCATTTT
TRBJ2-1	TRBD2	TRBV7-2	few	CASSLGLAGGTEQFF	TGTGCCAGCAGCTTAGGACTAGCGGGGGGTACAGAGCAGTTCTTC
TRBJ2-5	.	TRBV7-2	few	CASSLNGPSGTQYF	TGTGCCAGCAGCTTAAACGGCCCCTCGGGGACCCAGTACTTC
TRBJ2-7	.	TRBV2	.	CASSAGKIYEQYF	TGTGCCAGCAGTGCAGGGAAAATCTACGAGCAGTACTTC
TRBJ1-2	TRBD1	TRBV29-1	.	CSVGSGTGANYGYTF	TGCAGCGTAGGGTCCGGGACAGGGGCGAACTATGGCTACACCTTC
TRBJ2-3	.	TRBV6-1	.	CASSTLWGTDTQYF	TGTGCCAGCAGCACCCTCTGGGGCACAGATACGCAGTATTTT
TRBJ2-5	.	TRBV6-2/TRBV6-3	few	CASSYSTDQETQYF	TGTGCCAGCAGTTACTCGACAGACCAAGAGACCCAGTACTTC
TRBJ2-1	TRBD1	TRBV6-2/TRBV6-3	.	CASSRTGANNEQFF	TGTGCCAGCAGCCGGACAGGGGCGAACAATGAGCAGTTCTTC
TRBJ1-1	.	TRBV11-2	few	CASSFYRDPRGDTEAFF	TGTGCCAGCAGCTTCTACCGGGACCCTCGAGGGGACACTGAAGCTTTCTTT
TRBJ1-5	TRBD1	TRBV4-1	many	CASSHHGQGAGQPQHF	TGCGCCAGCAGCCATCACGGACAGGGGGCGGGTCAGCCCCAGCATTTT
TRBJ1-1	.	TRBV7-8	.	CASSLLVWDTEAFF	TGTGCCAGCAGCTTACTGGTTTGGGACACTGAAGCTTTCTTT
TRBJ2-2	.	TRBV6-2/TRBV6-3	few	CASSYERGAQMYTGELFF	TGTGCCAGCAGTTACGAACGAGGGGCGCAGATGTACACCGGGGAGCTGTTTTTT
TRBJ1-5	TRBD1	TRBV4-2	few	CASSQEGQGVQPQHF	TGTGCCAGCAGCCAAGAAGGACAGGGCGTACAGCCCCAGCATTTT
TRBJ2-1	TRBD2	TRBV7-8	.	CASSFKAGPPNNEQFF	TGTGCCAGCAGCTTCAAAGCGGGGCCGCCAAACAATGAGCAGTTCTTC
TRBJ2-5	TRBD2	TRBV4-1	.	CASSQGPGLAGAPQETQYF	TGCGCCAGCAGCCAAGGGCCGGGACTAGCGGGGGCTCCCCAAGAGACCCAGTACTTC
TRBJ2-4	TRBD1	TRBV6-6	.	CASSYGTANIAKNIQYF	TGTGCCAGCAGTTACGGGACAGCCAATATAGCCAAAAACATTCAGTACTTC
TRBJ1-1	.	TRBV7-6	.	CASSPDMNTEAFF	TGTGCCAGCAGCCCAGACATGAACACTGAAGCTTTCTTT